This T cell receptor (beta chain) was captured by sequencing in a study of T cell responses to AZD1222 COVID-19 vaccine. Generated by immunoSEQ multiplex PCR, the TCRdb table keeps only in-frame clones and is missing some. The data show 250,000 to 300,000 clones, about 94% seen once. The CDR3 spans 14 residues. Trimming pared 4 bases from V and 4 bases from J, leaving 14 bases between. Looked up from germline, CDR1 is SGDLS and CDR2 is YYNGEE. As to this clone: What it recognizes is unknown.

Findings and caveats of the study: Females made up more of the donors, who were largely white British, and clonal diversity may have come out too low. Per reports, nearly half of all spike-specific TCRs target regions that are unmutated in variants.

The sample was peripheral blood, taken 28 days after the second AZD1222 dose. The clonotype comes from an adult who received the AZD1222 COVID-19 vaccine. This sequence joins TRBV9 and TRBJ1-2; a weak D match, TRBD1 (6 bases). CDR3 sequence (DNA): TGTGCCAGCAGCCCCTTGGACAGTCTCTATGGCTACACCTTC. This translates into CASSPLDSLYGYTF.